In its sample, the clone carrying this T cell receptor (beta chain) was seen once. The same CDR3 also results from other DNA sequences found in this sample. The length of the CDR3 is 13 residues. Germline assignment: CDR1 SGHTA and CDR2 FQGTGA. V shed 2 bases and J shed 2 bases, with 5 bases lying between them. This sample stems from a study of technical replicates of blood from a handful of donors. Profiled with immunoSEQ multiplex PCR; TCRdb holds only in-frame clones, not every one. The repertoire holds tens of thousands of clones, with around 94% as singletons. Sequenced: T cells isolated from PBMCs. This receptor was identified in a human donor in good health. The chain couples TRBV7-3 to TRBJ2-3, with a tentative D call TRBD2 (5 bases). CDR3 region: CASSLGLTDTQYF. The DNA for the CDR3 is TGTGCCAGCAGCTTAGGACTCACAGATACGCAGTATTTT.